These T cell receptor beta chains were read from a single sample in a study of vaccination and CD4 T cells after COVID-19. Their antigens remain unidentified. TCRdb analysed the PCR reads with MiXCR anew, one entry per CDR3 protein. The table has about 11,000 distinct CDR3 sequences, 50% to 60% seen once; the top ten hold 20% to 25%. The sample consisted of CD4+ T cells from blood, cultured in vitro. The receptors derive from a human donor who had recovered from COVID-19. The CDR3 runs from the conserved cysteine through the conserved F or W. Each record gives: clone size, D gene, V gene, CDR3 length, J gene, CDR3 DNA, CDR3 protein. D genes are given only for firm matches. Not every row has a clone size; where given, it reads once, few, many or a size class.

NA,TRBD1,TRBV2,12,TRBJ1-4,TGTGCTATCGACGACAGGGGAGGGAAACTGTTTTTT,CAIDDRGGKLFF
few,NA,TRBV6-2/TRBV6-3,13,TRBJ2-2,TGTGCCAGCCTTACTTTCGGGCCCGGGGAGCTGTTTTTT,CASLTFGPGELFF
NA,TRBD2,TRBV7-2,13,TRBJ2-7,TGTGCCAGCCAGCGGGGGCTATCCTACGAGCAGTACTTC,CASQRGLSYEQYF
NA,NA,TRBV7-6,15,TRBJ1-1,TGTGCCAGCAGCTTCGGGACTATGGGGAACACTGAAGCTTTCTTT,CASSFGTMGNTEAFF
NA,NA,TRBV6-4,13,TRBJ1-2,TGTGCCAGCCGCCAGGAGGATCTTGGGGGCTACACCTTC,CASRQEDLGGYTF
few,TRBD1,TRBV20-1,15,TRBJ1-3,TGCAGTGCTAGGGGACAGGGGGCAGGTGGAAACACCATATATTTT,CSARGQGAGGNTIYF
NA,NA,TRBV7-9,14,TRBJ2-7,TGTGCCAGCAGCTTAGGGGGGACGGACTACGAGCAGTACTTC,CASSLGGTDYEQYF
NA,NA,TRBV5-4,17,TRBJ1-1,TGTGCCAGCAGCTTGTCCTCCTGGGGGGCGGCGAACACTGAAGCTTTCTTT,CASSLSSWGAANTEAFF
NA,NA,TRBV6-5,14,TRBJ1-4,TGTGCCAGCAGTTCACATGACACTAATGAAAAACTGTTTTTT,CASSSHDTNEKLFF
few,NA,TRBV20-1,11,TRBJ1-2,TGCAGTGCTAGAGATAACACGGGCTACACCTTC,CSARDNTGYTF
NA,NA,TRBV27,14,TRBJ1-1,TGTGCCAGCAGCTTAAAGAACGGGGGCACTGAAGCTTTCTTT,CASSLKNGGTEAFF
few,TRBD2,TRBV12-3/TRBV12-4,14,TRBJ2-1,TGTGCCAGCAGTCTAGCGGGGGGTTACAATGAGCAGTTCTTC,CASSLAGGYNEQFF
NA,TRBD1,TRBV7-9,15,TRBJ2-1,TGTGCCAGCAGTTATACGACAGGGTTTGCCAATGAGCAGTTCTTC,CASSYTTGFANEQFF
NA,NA,TRBV21-1,14,TRBJ1-5,TGTGCCAGCACTGAAATTCCCAAATTGGAGCCCCAGCATTTT,CASTEIPKLEPQHF